This T cell receptor (beta chain) was obtained from a study of blood T cell repertoires in COVID-19. Study-level information: The cDNA or gDNA used as material had been derived from T cells, B-cell-depleted T cells, or PBMCs.

Using immunoSEQ multiplex PCR, the repertoire was profiled, and TCRdb retains in-frame clones only, with some absent. This table holds around 25,000 clones, more than 75% found once. The CDR3 extends over 13 amino acids. The trim removed 8 bases at V and 1 base at J, leaving 4 bases unmatched. Germline loops: CDR1 SGDLS, CDR2 YYNGEE. This sequence originates from a human donor with active COVID-19. The donor label of this sample is uncertain. Sequencing input: peripheral blood. This rearrangement joins TRBV9 to TRBJ2-5, with TRBD2 matching 8 bases. CDR3 in DNA: TGTGCCAGTTCCGGGGGGGGCCAAGAGACCCAGTACTTC. This translates into CASSGGGQETQYF.